The 32 T cell receptor beta chains in this list originate from one sample, sequenced in a study of CD8+ T cells in alopecia areata. Extracted from the samples, RNA was reverse transcribed into cDNA to serve as the sequencing template. The repertoire was sequenced with immunoSEQ multiplex PCR; TCRdb's copy has only in-frame clones and lacks some. The data hold fewer than 250,000 clones, with less than 65% observed a single time. The treatment here: oral pan-JAK inhibitor, 5-10 mg twice daily. The material was CD4+ T cells sorted from blood, obtained at week 24, from a patient treated with tofacitinib. These receptors were collected from a human donor with alopecia areata.

There are a few counts of this clone. The genes are TRBV19 and TRBJ1-6; D perhaps matches TRBD1 (6 bases). Germline V gene lookup returns CDR1 LNHDA and CDR2 SQIVND (reference sequence). The CDR3 sequence is 14 residues long. The V and J ends lost 4 bases and 8 bases respectively, with 12 bases between them. The CDR3 bases are TGTGCCAGTAGTACAAACAGGGACCATTCACCCCTCCACTTT. This translates into CASSTNRDHSPLHF.

This clone has a handful of counts. The chain carries TRBV27 and TRBJ2-7; D might be TRBD2 (5 bases). V was trimmed by 0 bases and J by 3 bases, leaving 12 bases between them. The CDR3 sequence is 15 residues long. Germline loops: CDR1 MNHEY, CDR2 SMNVEV (reference sequence). The CDR3 here is CASSLSSVRGYEQYF. The CDR3 nucleotides read TGTGCCAGCAGTTTATCATCGGTCCGGGGCTACGAGCAGTACTTC.

The rearrangement joins TRBV29-1 to TRBJ2-7, with D unclear. The CDR3 loop spans 12 amino acids. The germline gives CDR1 SQVTM, CDR2 ANQGSEA. Trimming removed 4 bases at V and 4 bases at J, with 11 bases between. CDR3 protein: CSVGNPGYEQYF. For the CDR3, the DNA is TGCAGCGTTGGCAACCCCGGGTACGAGCAGTACTTC.

The V call is TRBV14, the J call TRBJ2-5; D assignment may be TRBD1 or TRBD2 (5 bases each). V lost 1 base to trimming and J lost 5 bases, with 8 bases between them. The CDR3 is 13 residues long. Germline CDR1 is SGHDN and CDR2 is FVKESK. The CDR3 spells CASSQAREETQYF. CDR3 bases: TGTGCCAGCAGCCAAGCCAGGGAGGAGACCCAGTACTTC. The full variable domain, its missing parts supplied by reference TRBV14 and TRBJ2-5, is EAGVTQFPSHSVIEKGQTVTLRCDPISGHDNLYWYRRVMGKEIKFLLHFVKESKQDESGMPNNRFLAERTGGTYSTLKVQPAELEDSGVYFCASSQAREETQYFGPGTRLLVL.

About this clone: One end of the junction varies from germline; a read error may be responsible. The rearrangement uses TRBV6-5 and TRBJ2-1; 7 positions match TRBD1. CDR1 is MNHEY, CDR2 SVGAGI, per germline. CDR3 length: 12 residues. The CDR3 loop reads CASSYSTGYKVF. Written as DNA, the CDR3 is TGTGCCAGCAGTTACTCGACAGGGTATAAGGTCTTC.

The chain combines TRBV6-5 with TRBJ2-5; TRBD2 agrees at 8 bases. The V gene end was trimmed by 7 bases and the J gene end by 7 bases; junction bases not matched to a gene: 8. Germline values: CDR1 MNHEY, CDR2 SVGAGI. CDR3 length: 13 amino acids. CDR3 residues: CASISGALGTQYF. The DNA for the CDR3 is TGTGCCAGCATTAGCGGGGCCTTGGGGACCCAGTACTTC.

In nucleotides, the CDR3 is TGTGCCAGCAGCGATGCCGTGTCAGATACGCAGTATTTT. It yields the protein CASSDAVSDTQYF. This sequence joins TRBV9 and TRBJ2-3; D unclear. V lost 3 bases, J lost 4 bases, and 9 bases lay in between. In germline, CDR1 is SGDLS, CDR2 YYNGEE. The CDR3 runs to 13 residues.

This clone has more than one count but fewer than ten. The rearrangement uses TRBV29-1 and TRBJ1-1, with D unclear. Trimming stripped 0 bases from V and 4 bases from J, with 12 bases between. Germline V gives CDR1 SQVTM, CDR2 ANQGSEA. The length of the CDR3 is 14 residues. The CDR3 region is CSVEERKGFTEAFF. The CDR3 coding sequence is TGCAGCGTTGAAGAAAGAAAGGGTTTCACTGAAGCTTTCTTT.

The chain links TRBV23-1 to TRBJ2-5; D might be TRBD1 or TRBD2, each matching 6 bases. TRBV23-1 carries the ORF label, with uncertain function. Trimming removed 10 bases at V and 2 bases at J, with 14 bases between. The CDR3 is 13 amino acids. The CDR3 region is CAMRGALQETQYF. In nucleotides, the CDR3 is TGCGCCATGAGGGGGGCTCTTCAAGAGACCCAGTACTTC.

V gene TRBV11-2 combines with J gene TRBJ1-1; TRBD1 aligns across 8 bases. In germline, CDR1 is SGHAT, CDR2 FQNNGV. There are 16 residues in the CDR3. The ends lost 2 bases at V and 3 bases at J; junction bases unmatched: 8. CDR3 residues: CASSLRTGQGYTEAFF. The CDR3 region has the DNA TGTGCCAGCAGCTTAAGGACCGGACAGGGTTACACTGAAGCTTTCTTT.

The chain recombines TRBV30 with TRBJ1-5; D is unclear. V gave up 2 bases and J gave up 1 base, with 9 bases separating them. In germline, CDR1 is GTSNPN, CDR2 SVGIG (reference sequence). The length of the CDR3 is 14 residues. CDR3 in DNA: TGTGCCTGGAGTTCGGGGTTGAGCAATCAGCCCCAGCATTTT. Translated, it gives CAWSSGLSNQPQHF.

The rearrangement joins TRBV2 to TRBJ1-2, with D possibly matching TRBD1 (5 bases). There are 15 residues in the CDR3. Germline V gene data show CDR1 as SNHLY and CDR2 as FYNNEI. V lost 9 bases and J lost 8, with 25 bases in between. The chain's CDR3 is CARYRPSGGSLGYTF. CDR3 in DNA: TGTGCCAGATATCGGCCCTCGGGGGGGTCCCTAGGCTACACCTTC.

The genes are TRBV5-1 and TRBJ2-7; TRBD2 might be the D (6 bases). CDR1 is SGHRS, CDR2 YFSETQ, per germline. CDR3 size: 14 residues. Trimming removed 2 bases from V and 3 bases from J, with 12 bases in between. CDR3 coding DNA: TGCGCCAGCAGCTTCGCGGGGTCCCTCTACGAGCAGTACTTC. This codes for CASSFAGSLYEQYF.

The rearrangement joins TRBV25-1 to TRBJ2-7, with 7 bases matching TRBD2. The CDR3 is 14 amino acids. The ends lost 7 bases at V and 5 bases at J; junction bases unmatched: 11. The V gene's germline CDR1 is MGHDK and CDR2 SYGVNS. CDR3 nucleotides: TGTGCCAGCACCGGGTTGGGGGAGGGTCACGAGCAGTACTTC. It encodes CASTGLGEGHEQYF.

This clone was seen more than once but under ten times. The chain recombines TRBV29-1 with TRBJ2-3; TRBD2 might be the D (5 bases). Trimming took off 1 base at V and 6 bases at J, with 11 bases between the two ends. Germline lookup yields CDR1 SQVTM and CDR2 ANQGSEA. The CDR3 covers 13 residues. CDR3 sequence reads: CSVEVTTGDTQYF. CDR3 DNA: TGCAGCGTTGAAGTAACGACGGGGGATACGCAGTATTTT.

This sequence joins TRBV7-2 and TRBJ2-3; 7 bases align to TRBD1. This CDR3 has 14 amino acids. Germline CDR1 and CDR2: SGHTA and FQGNSA. V was clipped by 10 bases and J by 0 bases; unmatched bases: 7. The CDR3 loop reads CATRTGASTDTQYF. CDR3 bases: TGTGCCACCCGAACAGGGGCCAGCACAGATACGCAGTATTTT.

The J gene is TRBJ1-2, the V gene TRBV18, with 9 positions matching TRBD1. This CDR3 has 13 residues. In germline, CDR1 is KGHSH, CDR2 LQKENI. V was pared by 8 bases and J by 2 bases, with 3 bases of the junction left unmatched. The CDR3 coding sequence is TGTGCCAGCGCGGGACAGGGAAACTATGGCTACACCTTC. It specifies CASAGQGNYGYTF.

This sequence joins TRBV29-1 and TRBJ1-1; D perhaps matches TRBD1 (5 bases). V dropped 0 bases and J dropped 4 bases, with 12 bases sitting between them. There are 14 residues in the CDR3. The V gene's germline CDR1 is SQVTM and CDR2 ANQGSEA. The CDR3 region is CSVEEGGGGTEAFF. CDR3 bases: TGCAGCGTTGAAGAGGGTGGCGGGGGCACTGAAGCTTTCTTT.

The chain joins TRBV15 to TRBJ1-2; a weak D match, TRBD1 (6 bases). The ends were cut back, 3 bases at V and 3 bases at J, with 11 bases in the middle. Germline V lookup: CDR1 LNHNV, CDR2 YYDKDF (reference sequence). The CDR3 consists of 14 residues. The chain's CDR3 is CATSRGQSDYGYTF. CDR3 DNA: TGTGCCACCAGCAGGGGACAATCAGACTATGGCTACACCTTC. Combining the CDR3 with reference TRBV15 and TRBJ1-2 gives the whole variable domain DAMVIQNPRYQVTQFGKPVTLSCSQTLNHNVMYWYQQKSSQAPKLLFHYYDKDFNNEADTPDNFQSRRPNTSFCFLDIRSPGLGDTAMYLCATSRGQSDYGYTFGSGTRLTVV.

This rearrangement joins TRBV29-1 to TRBJ2-3; TRBD1 matches 9 bases. The CDR3 loop spans 14 amino acids. CDR1 is SQVTM and CDR2 is ANQGSEA in the germline V gene. V lost 7 bases and J lost 5; bases outside the gene matches: 10. The CDR3 sequence is CSADRDRAIDTQYF. The CDR3 DNA reads as TGCAGCGCCGACCGGGACAGGGCGATAGATACGCAGTATTTT.

Comment on this clone: Other nucleotide sequences in the sample specify the same CDR3. This chain links TRBV9 with TRBJ1-1; no clear D gene. Germline V gene sequence: CDR1 SGDLS, CDR2 YYNGEE. The CDR3 length is 13 residues. Trimming took 2 bases from V and 2 from J, leaving 7 bases between them. This CDR3 is CASSVKVNTEAFF. CDR3 DNA: TGTGCCAGCAGCGTGAAAGTTAACACTGAAGCTTTCTTT.

This clone was observed a handful of times. The chain couples TRBV28 to TRBJ1-6; D gene uncertain. The CDR3 length is 16 residues. Germline V lookup: CDR1 MDHEN, CDR2 SYDVKM. Trimming stripped 5 bases from V and 0 bases from J, with 11 bases between. The chain's CDR3 is CASSAQMSSYNSPLHF. The CDR3 DNA is TGTGCCAGCAGTGCCCAAATGAGCTCCTATAATTCACCCCTCCACTTT.

J is TRBJ2-7 and V is TRBV2; maybe TRBD1 (6 bases). This CDR3 contains 14 residues. Germline CDR1 and CDR2: SNHLY and FYNNEI. V lost 3 bases, J lost 4 bases, and 13 bases lay in between. The DNA for the CDR3 is TGTGCCAGCAGTGACAGGGGTTTTTTTTACGAGCAGTACTTC. Amino acid sequence: CASSDRGFFYEQYF.

The chain recombines TRBV4-1 with TRBJ2-3; 12 positions match TRBD1. The germline V gene has CDR1 MGHRA and CDR2 YSYEKL. J gave up 3 bases and V 1 base, and 5 bases lay outside the gene matches. This CDR3 spans 17 amino acids. CDR3 in DNA: TGCGCCAGCAGCCAAGCATGGGACAGGGGGCTAACAGATACGCAGTATTTT. Amino acid sequence: CASSQAWDRGLTDTQYF.

V and J are TRBV29-1 and TRBJ2-7; D remains unclear. Trimming took 5 bases from V and 1 from J, leaving 12 bases between them. Germline V gene sequence: CDR1 SQVTM, CDR2 ANQGSEA. This CDR3 spans 13 amino acids. The CDR3 nucleotides are TGCAGCGTTTCCAGATACCAATCCTACGAGCAGTACTTC. Protein sequence: CSVSRYQSYEQYF.

J is TRBJ1-5 and V is TRBV27, with D unresolved. The V end lost 4 bases, the J end lost 0 bases, and 10 bases lay between the germline ends. CDR3 length: 15 amino acids. CDR1 and CDR2 from the germline V gene are MNHEY and SMNVEV (reference sequence). CDR3 in amino acids: CASSSEGYSNQPQHF. CDR3 bases: TGTGCCAGCAGTTCTGAGGGTTATAGCAATCAGCCCCAGCATTTT.

The rearrangement joins TRBV25-1 to TRBJ1-2, with D uncertain. The germline CDR1 and CDR2 sequences are MGHDK and SYGVNS. V was trimmed by 4 bases and J by 8 bases, leaving 17 bases between them. This CDR3 comprises 14 residues. In DNA, the CDR3 is TGTGCCAGCAGTGCCTCCGGGTTAATAGGGGGCTACACCTTC. It is translated as CASSASGLIGGYTF.

The chain links TRBV20-1 to TRBJ2-1; weak D call: TRBD2 (5 bases). The CDR3 totals 10 residues. CDR1 is DFQATT, CDR2 SNEGSKA, per germline (reference sequence). Trimming left V 3 bases short and J 8 bases short, with 5 bases between. The CDR3 DNA follows: TGCAGTGCTAGGAGGGATGAGCAGTTCTTC. Protein product: CSARRDEQFF.

This sequence joins TRBV5-1 and TRBJ2-7; 7 positions match TRBD1. This CDR3 is 14 amino acids long. V was pared by 0 bases and J by 3 bases, with 3 bases of the junction left unmatched. Germline assignment: CDR1 SGHRS and CDR2 YFSETQ. This CDR3 reads CASSLGGQIYEQYF. The CDR3 DNA reads TGCGCCAGCAGCTTGGGGGGACAGATCTACGAGCAGTACTTC. The full variable domain, with the rest looked up from reference TRBV5-1 and TRBJ2-7, is KAGVTQTPRYLIKTRGQQVTLSCSPISGHRSVSWYQQTPGQGLQFLFEYFSETQRNKGNFPGRFSGRQFSNSRSEMNVSTLELGDSALYLCASSLGGQIYEQYFGPGTRLTVT.

This clone was seen a handful of times. The J gene is TRBJ2-2, the V gene TRBV7-3, with no clear D. Germline V gene sequence: CDR1 SGHTA, CDR2 FQGTGA. Trimming took 6 bases from V and 8 from J, leaving 10 bases between them. This CDR3 is 12 amino acids long. Here the CDR3 DNA reads TGTGCCAGCAGTCCAAGTTTTGGGGAGCTGTTTTTT. Protein product: CASSPSFGELFF.

This clone was seen a handful of times. The V gene is TRBV2, the J gene TRBJ2-7; D call uncertain. This CDR3 is built from 16 residues. Trimming took off 2 bases at V and 3 bases at J, with 17 bases between the two ends. Germline V gene lookup returns CDR1 SNHLY and CDR2 FYNNEI. CDR3 in DNA: TGTGCCAGCAGTGAAAACCCTACGGCGGTGATCTACGAGCAGTACTTC. This gives the protein CASSENPTAVIYEQYF.

This chain uses TRBV5-1 with TRBJ1-3; D is unresolved. V lost 5 bases, J lost 0 bases, and 12 bases lay in between. The CDR3 consists of 15 residues. Germline V gene data show CDR1 as SGHRS and CDR2 as YFSETQ. The CDR3 region has the DNA TGCGCCAGCAGTCCGACACCCAGCTCTGGAAACACCATATATTTT. As protein: CASSPTPSSGNTIYF.